Below, one T cell receptor beta chain is given with its context. The data derive from a study of blood T cell repertoires in COVID-19. In the study overall: Whether acute or convalescent, the COVID-19 samples came from the United States, Italy and Spain. T cells, B-cell-depleted T cells, or PBMCs provided the cDNA or gDNA that served as material.

Participant age was about 18 to 95 years, and participants resided in roughly 25 US areas. Per the original methods: For nucleated cells, counts were estimated from reference gene primer amplification. Method: immunoSEQ multiplex PCR; TCRdb's copy keeps in-frame clones and lacks some. That table furnishes V, J and clone size, whereas the DNA furnished D and trimming. The table has about 160,000 clones, about 84% seen once. Trimming took 3 bases from V and 4 from J, leaving 7 bases between them. The CDR3 consists of 13 residues. CDR1 and CDR2 (germline): MNHEY, SMNVEV (reference sequence). This TCR was sampled from a woman aged 40 to 50 with acute COVID-19. Sequencing was done on a sample of PBMCs or T cells enriched from blood (not recorded which). This chain links TRBV27 with TRBJ2-1; D is uncertain. The CDR3 DNA reads TGTGCCAGCAGTTTTGGCGGATACAATGAGCAGTTCTTC. Amino acids: CASSFGGYNEQFF.